Given below is one TCR beta chain in context. The sample is drawn from a study of blood T cell repertoires in COVID-19. Study as a whole: Some COVID-19 samples were acute and others convalescent; all came from the United States, Italy and Spain. PBMCs, B-cell-depleted T cells, or T cells were the source of the cDNA or gDNA that made up the material.

In the study's own analysis: Amplified reference gene primers provided the basis for estimating nucleated cell counts. Here immunoSEQ multiplex PCR was the method, and the copy in TCRdb shows in-frame clones only, minus some. That table supplies the V and J calls and clone size; D and trimming were determined from the DNA. The sample lists 170,000 or so clones, just under 90% seen once, with 9.5% to 15% in the top ten. CDR3 length: 14 amino acids. V dropped 6 bases and J dropped 4 bases, with 11 bases sitting between them. Germline V gene lookup returns CDR1 KGHDR and CDR2 SFDVKD. Seattle participants joined during active infection and were tracked over time.

The sequence was collected from a woman aged 70 to 79 with COVID-19, enrolled during active disease. The chain uses TRBV24-1 and TRBJ2-2, with a possible D match to TRBD1 (5 bases). The sequencing input was peripheral blood. The CDR3 spells CATSRDSLTGELFF. The CDR3 DNA sequence: TGTGCCACCAGTCGAGACAGCCTCACCGGGGAGCTGTTTTTT.